This T cell receptor beta chain is drawn from a study of PD-1 blockade in classical Hodgkin lymphoma. V was shortened by 5 bases and J by 2 bases, with 18 bases between the two germline ends. The CDR3 sequence is 16 residues long. Per germline, CDR1 SEHNR and CDR2 FQNEAQ (reference sequence). There was relapse after autologous stem cell transplantation in every patient, and there was variation in brentuximab vedotin exposure. The study's findings and limits: Lower baseline TCR diversity marked trial partial responders and progressors. By C4D1, CD4+ diversity increased significantly, especially in complete responders.

Notes on this clone: Its antigen is currently unknown.

Profiled with immunoSEQ multiplex PCR; TCRdb holds only in-frame clones, not every one. The sample lists tens of thousands of clones; around four fifths were seen once. The sequencing used peripheral blood mononuclear cells (PBMCs), collected at baseline. This sequence originates from a human donor with classical Hodgkin lymphoma. V and J are TRBV7-9 and TRBJ1-2; D call uncertain. CDR3 region: CASSATFGDRNYGYTF. The CDR3 bases are TGTGCCAGCAGCGCCACGTTTGGTGATAGGAACTATGGCTACACCTTC.